These 30 T cell receptor delta chains originate from one sample sequenced in a study of gammadelta T cells in human blood. TCRdb re-processed the RT-PCR reads via CATT. The profile shows 650 to 800 delta-chain clones, over 40% of them singletons. The sequencing sample was made of Vgamma9Vdelta2 gamma-delta T cells from infant blood. All receptors come from a human donor.

This clone is large in the sample. V and J are TRDV2 and TRDJ3; 7 positions agree with TRDD3. The germline V gene has CDR1 GEAIGNYY and CDR2 EKD. This CDR3 has 18 residues. Unmatched junction bases numbered 5, after V lost 1 base and J lost 0 bases. CDR3 DNA: TGTGCCTGTGACACGATTGGGGGAGGCTCCTGGGACACCCGACAGATGTTTTTC. Protein: CACDTIGGGSWDTRQMFF.

For this clone: An end of the junction does not agree with germline; a read error may underlie this. The same CDR3 is also encoded by other DNA sequences in this sample. The V gene is TRDV2, the J gene TRDJ3, with 11 bases matching TRDD3. CDR1 GEAIGNYY and CDR2 EKD come from the germline V gene. This CDR3 is 20 amino acids long. The DNA for the CDR3 is TGTGCCTGTGACACTGGCTGGGGGATACCGAGCTCCTGGGACACCCGACAAATGTTTTTC. Residues: CACDTGWGIPSSWDTRQMFF.

As concerns this clone: TCRdb's entry gives the protein of a much larger clone, which mismatches this DNA's translation at residue 4, likely from a read error; the protein reported here is translated from the DNA. This CDR3 is also generated by other DNA sequences in the sample. This chain joins TRDV2 and TRDJ3, with TRDD3 matching 8 bases. The CDR3 length is 19 residues. The germline CDR1 and CDR2 sequences are GEAIGNYY and EKD. V lost 4 bases, J lost 0 bases, and 10 bases stayed unmatched. CDR3 DNA: TGTGCCTGTGAGACCGTACTGGGGGCCCTCTCCTGGGACACCCGACAGATGTTTTTC. Its protein product is CACETVLGALSWDTRQMFF.

This clone was counted between two and nine times. A read error may produce the germline difference seen at one junction end. V is TRDV2 and J is TRDJ3; the match to TRDD3 covers 12 bases. The CDR3 is 18 amino acids. CDR1 is GEAIGNYY and CDR2 is EKD in the germline V gene. CDR3 loop: CACDTLLGDTWDNRQMFF. In DNA form, the CDR3 reads TGTGCCTGTGACACCCTACTGGGGGATACCTGGGACAACCGACAGATGTTTTTC.

Details on this clone: The protein held in TCRdb is that of a much larger clone and does not match this DNA's translation at residue 9, likely because of a read error; the protein shown is translated from the DNA. This sequence joins TRDV2 and TRDJ3; 7 bases map to TRDD3. The CDR3 totals 19 residues. Germline V CDR1 and CDR2: GEAIGNYY, EKD. V was clipped by 0 bases and J by 3 bases; unmatched bases: 10. CDR3 sequence reads: CACDTVLGNTSWDTRQMFF. The CDR3 bases are TGTGCCTGTGACACCGTACTGGGGAATACGAGCTGGGACACCCGACAGATGTTTTTC.

To note about this clone: TCRdb lists the protein of a much larger clone for this DNA, which differs at residue 10, so this is likely a read error; the protein given here is translated from the DNA itself. The chain is built from TRDV2 and TRDJ2; 9 bases agree with TRDD3. V gave up 1 base and J gave up 0 bases; unmatched junction bases: 11. Germline values: CDR1 GEAIGNYY, CDR2 EKD. This CDR3 comprises 19 residues. The CDR3 loop is CACDTILGDEEALTAQLFF. DNA of the CDR3: TGTGCCTGTGACACGATTCTGGGGGATGAGGAGGCTTTGACAGCACAACTCTTCTTT.

Details on this clone: Given a far larger clone just one base away, this is likely a sequencing read error. The chain has TRDV2 and TRDJ3, with no clear D. This CDR3 is 20 amino acids long. The ends were cut back, 1 base at V and 0 bases at J, with 18 bases in the middle. Germline CDR1 and CDR2: GEAIGNYY and EKD. CDR3 sequence (DNA): TGTGCCTGTGACACAGGGAGGGCCCTCACTAGCTCCTGGGACACCCGACAGATGTTTTTC. Translating it yields CACDTGRALTSSWDTRQMFF.

This clone was detected a few times. V usage is TRDV2 and J usage is TRDJ3; TRDD3 matches at 13 bases. CDR3 length equals 18 residues. The V and J ends lost 2 bases and 3 bases, in that order; junction bases with no gene match: 3. Per the germline V gene, CDR1 is GEAIGNYY and CDR2 is EKD. The CDR3 loop is CACDILGDTVWDTRQMFF. In DNA form, the CDR3 reads TGTGCCTGTGACATACTGGGGGATACGGTCTGGGACACCCGACAGATGTTTTTC.

This clone was recorded a few times. In the same sample, other DNA sequences code for this CDR3. V usage is TRDV2 and J usage is TRDJ1; 10 nucleotides match TRDD3. Losses at the gene ends were 0 bases for V and 2 bases for J; bases not matched to a gene: 2. The CDR3 sequence is 15 residues long. From germline, CDR1 is GEAIGNYY and CDR2 EKD. This CDR3 reads CACDTVLGDTDKLIF. CDR3 nucleotides: TGTGCCTGTGACACCGTACTGGGGGATACCGATAAACTCATCTTT.

Of note for this clone: This likely traces to a read error, being one base from a far larger clone. This chain links TRDV2 with TRDJ1; tentatively, D is TRDD3 (6 bases). Trimming left V 3 bases short and J 0 bases short, with 10 bases between. The CDR3 is 14 amino acids. The germline V gene has CDR1 GEAIGNYY and CDR2 EKD. CDR3 DNA sequence: TGTGCCTGTGACGCCTGGGGATACACCGATAAACTCATCTTT. Translation gives CACDAWGYTDKLIF.

This clone was seen only a few times. A far larger clone is one base from this, pointing to a likely read error. Other DNA sequences in the same sample also yield this CDR3. The chain couples TRDV2 to TRDJ2; 8 nucleotides line up with TRDD3. The CDR3 consists of 18 residues. J was trimmed by 2 bases and V by 3 bases; bases with no gene match: 13. CDR1 is GEAIGNYY, CDR2 EKD, per germline. CDR3 nucleotides: TGTGCCTGTGACCCCGTACTGGGGGCCATCCCGTTGACAGCACAACTCTTCTTT. Protein product: CACDPVLGAIPLTAQLFF.

As concerns this clone: A read error is the likely source, as a far larger clone sits one nucleotide away. The J gene is TRDJ3, the V gene TRDV2; 11 nucleotides align to TRDD3. The germline CDR1 and CDR2 sequences are GEAIGNYY and EKD. V shed 0 bases, J shed 2 bases, and the junction held 2 bases outside the gene matches. The CDR3 runs 18 residues. The CDR3 reads CACDTLLGDTWDTRQMFF. CDR3 coding DNA: TGTGCCTGTGACACCTTACTGGGGGATACCTGGGACACCCGACAGATGTTTTTC.

Turning to this clone: One base separates it from a far larger clone, so it is likely a read error. The J gene is TRDJ3, the V gene TRDV2; 12 nucleotides align to TRDD3. CDR3 size: 20 residues. Per germline, CDR1 GEAIGNYY and CDR2 EKD. V was clipped by 6 bases and J by 0 bases; unmatched bases: 11. The CDR3 here is CACYRVLGDTSSWDTRQMFF. DNA of the CDR3: TGTGCCTGTTACAGGGTACTGGGGGATACTAGCTCCTGGGACACCCGACAGATGTTTTTC.

About this clone: This probably arose from a read error, given a far larger clone one base away. Other DNA sequences within the sample encode an identical CDR3. V gene TRDV2 combines with J gene TRDJ1, with 13 bases fitting TRDD3. This CDR3 has 16 amino acids. CDR1 and CDR2 from the germline V gene are GEAIGNYY and EKD. The junction had 9 bases not matched to a gene; V was cut back by 4 bases and J by 5 bases. The CDR3 coding sequence is TGTGCCTGTGATCTTGTACTGGGGGATACGGATGATAAACTCATCTTT. Translation gives CACDLVLGDTDDKLIF.

Comments on this clone: A far larger clone lies a single base away; this is likely a read error. The sample carries other DNA sequences with the same CDR3. The chain joins TRDV2 to TRDJ2, with 10 positions matching TRDD3. CDR3 length equals 18 residues. Per germline, CDR1 GEAIGNYY and CDR2 EKD. This chain's CDR3 is CACDTLTGGSPLTAQLFF. The CDR3 DNA sequence: TGTGCCTGCGACACCCTTACTGGGGGATCCCCTTTGACAGCACAACTCTTCTTT.

This clone showed up just a few times. A far larger clone is just one base off, so this is likely a read error. Other DNA variants within this sample encode the same CDR3. The rearrangement joins TRDV2 to TRDJ3, with 11 bases that match TRDD3. The germline V gene has CDR1 GEAIGNYY and CDR2 EKD. The CDR3 contains 20 residues. Here the CDR3 reads CACDTVGLGDSSWDTRQMFF. The DNA of the CDR3 is TGCGCCTGTGACACCGTAGGACTGGGGGATAGCTCCTGGGACACCCGACAGATGTTTTTC.

On this clone itself: The protein TCRdb lists belongs to a much larger clone and differs from this DNA's translation at residue 5, which points to a read error; the protein shown is made from the DNA. This chain links TRDV2 with TRDJ3, with 13 bases matching TRDD3. The J segment lost 3 bases and the V segment lost 3 bases, leaving 7 bases of the junction unmatched. Germline-derived CDR1 and CDR2 are GEAIGNYY and EKD. The CDR3 spans 19 residues. Here the CDR3 DNA reads TGTGCCTGTGACGCCGTACTGGGGGATACGAGCTGGGACACCCGACAGATGTTTTTC. It translates to CACDAVLGDTSWDTRQMFF.

This clone was seen only a few times. This probably arose from a read error, given a far larger clone one base away. The gene calls are TRDV2 and TRDJ1; 8 bases match TRDD3. The germline V gene has CDR1 GEAIGNYY and CDR2 EKD. V trimming: 2 bases; J trimming: 0 bases; junction bases outside the gene matches: 10. The CDR3 length is 17 residues. CDR3 DNA sequence: TGTGCCTGTGACAATGTACTGGGGGGGGCGTACACCGATAAACTCATCTTT. Protein sequence: CACDNVLGGAYTDKLIF.

On this clone itself: A far larger clone is one nucleotide away, so this likely arose from a read error. Other DNA sequences in the sample encode the same CDR3. This chain uses TRDV2 with TRDJ1, with 10 positions matching TRDD3. The CDR3 length is 16 residues. The germline V gene encodes CDR1 GEAIGNYY and CDR2 EKD. Written as DNA, the CDR3 is TGCGCCTGTGACTCACTTACTGGGGGATACACCGATAAACTCATCTTT. Protein sequence: CACDSLTGGYTDKLIF.

With regard to this clone: Given a far larger clone just one base away, this is likely a sequencing read error. The chain employs TRDV2 and TRDJ2; unclear D gene. CDR1 is GEAIGNYY, CDR2 EKD, per germline. The CDR3 has 14 residues. In DNA, the CDR3 is TGTGCCGGTGACACGTTGGTTTCGACAGCACAACTCTTCTTT. Amino acid sequence: CAGDTLVSTAQLFF.

Only a few counts were recorded for this clone. This sequence is one base from a far larger clone and is likely a read error. The rearrangement links TRDV2 to TRDJ3; D may be TRDD3 (5 bases). Germline CDR1 and CDR2: GEAIGNYY and EKD. This CDR3 is 19 amino acids long. V was cut by 1 base and J by 0 bases, with 15 bases left in between. CDR3 sequence: CACDTPGGSRSWDTRQMFF. The CDR3, as DNA: TGTGCCTGTGACACGCCCGGGGGCTCCCGCTCCTGGGACACCCGACAGATGTTTTTC.

Details on this clone: For this DNA, TCRdb reports the protein of a much larger clone, which diverges at residue 5, most likely from a read error; the protein presented here is translated directly from the DNA. This sequence joins TRDV2 and TRDJ3; TRDD3 aligns across 11 bases. Trimming took 3 bases from V and 0 from J; bases not matched to a gene: 6. The CDR3 spans 19 residues. CDR1 and CDR2 (germline): GEAIGNYY, EKD. CDR3 residues: CACDSVLGDSSWDTRQMFF. The CDR3 DNA reads as TGTGCCTGTGACTCCGTACTGGGGGATAGCTCCTGGGACACCCGACAGATGTTTTTC.

Details on this clone: A far larger clone differs by one base, so this is likely a read error. Other DNA sequences of this sample code for an identical CDR3. This chain joins TRDV2 and TRDJ2, with D possibly TRDD3 on 6 matching bases. CDR3 length: 17 residues. CDR1 is GEAIGNYY, CDR2 EKD, per germline. This CDR3 reads CACDTVGDAALTAQLFF. The CDR3 DNA sequence: TGTGCCTGTGACACCGTCGGGGATGCTGCTTTGACAGCACAGCTCTTCTTT.

About this clone itself: The translation of this DNA and the TCRdb protein of a much larger clone differ at residue 5, probably owing to a read error; the protein shown here is translated from the DNA. This rearrangement joins TRDV2 to TRDJ2; 10 nucleotides match TRDD3. This CDR3 has 18 amino acids. CDR1 is GEAIGNYY and CDR2 is EKD in the germline V gene. The V segment lost 3 bases and the J segment 0 bases; nucleotides outside the gene matches: 9. The chain's CDR3 is CACDPLTGGSPLTAQLFF. CDR3 sequence (DNA): TGTGCCTGTGACCCCCTTACTGGGGGATCCCCTTTGACAGCACAACTCTTCTTT.

As for this clone: The protein TCRdb gives is from a much larger clone and does not agree with this DNA's translation at residue 4, likely a read error; the protein shown here comes from the DNA. The V and J genes are TRDV2 and TRDJ2; 9 positions agree with TRDD3. The CDR3 runs to 16 residues. Germline V gives CDR1 GEAIGNYY, CDR2 EKD. The CDR3 sequence: CACGTVGDTLTAQLFF. The DNA for the CDR3 is TGTGCCTGTGGCACCGTGGGGGATACTTTGACAGCACAACTCTTCTTT.

The V call is TRDV2, the J call TRDJ3; 9 bases line up with TRDD3. The J segment lost 0 bases and the V segment lost 1 base, leaving 6 bases of the junction unmatched. This CDR3 is built from 19 residues. CDR1 and CDR2 (germline): GEAIGNYY, EKD. CDR3 DNA sequence: TGTGCCTGTGACACACTGGGGGAATTAAGCTCCTGGGACACCCGACAGATGTTTTTC. Translation gives CACDTLGELSSWDTRQMFF.

Points on this clone: It differs at one base from a far larger clone, so likely a read error. This chain uses TRDV2 with TRDJ3, with TRDD3 identical over 12 bases. The CDR3 is made up of 21 amino acids. Germline V lookup: CDR1 GEAIGNYY, CDR2 EKD. The CDR3 here is CAFDTVLGDTLISWDTRQMFF. The CDR3 region has the DNA TGTGCCTTTGACACCGTACTGGGGGATACCCTCATCTCCTGGGACACCCGACAGATGTTTTTC.

This clone has more than one count but fewer than ten. A single base is all that separates this from a far larger clone, so a read error is likely. This rearrangement joins TRDV2 to TRDJ3, with no clear D. Germline V gene sequence: CDR1 GEAIGNYY, CDR2 EKD. The CDR3 consists of 20 residues. V lost 1 base, J lost 0 bases, and 18 bases lay in between. The CDR3 DNA reads TGTGCCTGTGACACAGGGAGGGTCCTCCCTAGCTCCTGGGACACCCGACAGATGTTTTTC. This translates into CACDTGRVLPSSWDTRQMFF.

The sample holds a few counts of this clone. Since a far larger clone is one base different, this is likely a read error. The V and J genes are TRDV2 and TRDJ2; 12 bases are shared with TRDD3. The germline V gene has CDR1 GEAIGNYY and CDR2 EKD. This CDR3 contains 14 residues. In nucleotides, the CDR3 is TGTGCCTGTGACATACTGGGGGATACAGCACTACTCTTCTTT. Amino acid sequence: CACDILGDTALLFF.

This clone was picked up a small number of times. It differs at one base from a far larger clone, so likely a read error. Other DNA sequences in this sample translate to the same CDR3. The chain uses TRDV2 and TRDJ1; possibly TRDD3 for D (6 bases). CDR1 is GEAIGNYY, CDR2 EKD, per germline. Deletions cut 0 bases from V and 0 bases from J, with 13 bases between. The CDR3 has 16 amino acids. The CDR3 DNA reads as TGTGCCTGTGACACCGCGGGGGACACTTACACCGATAAACTCATCTTT. This encodes CACDTAGDTYTDKLIF.